This TCR beta chain originates from a study of T cell repertoires in cytomegalovirus infection (dated by TCRdb to the late 2010s). Regarding the research as a whole: Recently identified HLA-C-restricted CMV epitopes, whose presentation resists viral immunomodulation, were targeted by peptide stimulations together with well-studied HLA-B-restricted epitopes. Donor HLA type was relevant to the analysis, because carriage of CMV infection together with the matching HLA type was indicated by public TCR beta signatures.

A remark on this clonotype: Its recognized antigen is unknown. Within one base of it there is no much larger clone, and no base qualities were kept.

This sample was sequenced with an Illumina HiSeq 1500. TCRdb ran its own pipeline on the public reads, namely fastp trimming at Q25 and MiXCR clone calling, and kept in-frame beta chains. Here each entry gathers all rows of one CDR3 protein and keeps the most common genes and DNA. The sample table holds roughly 990,000 distinct CDR3 sequences, of which about a third were seen once. The ten most abundant clones make up over 11% of the sample. Study-level results and caveats: The ex vivo response was dominated by HLA-C-restricted CMV-specific TCR beta clonotypes, and the single most frequent clonotype in two of eight donors was supplied by these HLA-C-restricted clonotypes. In both this cohort and an independent roughly 400-donor cohort, the cumulative frequency of public TCR beta family members distinguished carriers of CMV infection plus the relevant HLA type.

Interpreted using the paper, the treatment or condition label stands for: in vitro stimulation with specific CMV peptide epitopes to enrich CMV-specific T cells. The junction shows trimming of 5 bases on V and 0 bases on J, plus 14 bases between the germline ends. For CDR1 and CDR2, the germline V gene lists KGHDR and SFDVKD. Its CDR3 holds 16 amino acids, cysteine through phenylalanine. The entry retains the CDR3 DNA only, 48 bases that are in frame from base 1. The origin of this receptor is a human donor in good health (CMV status not recorded). Some clones in this sample may be carry-over from other donors' samples. The source material was cultured CD8+ T cells from PBMCs, sampled from culture after CMV antigen stimulation. The chain is made from TRBV24-1 and TRBJ2-3; 6 matching bases give a weak D call of TRBD1. At the DNA level, the sequence is TGTGCCACCAGTGGCTACGGGACACATAGCACAGATACGCAGTATTTT. This translates into CATSGYGTHSTDTQYF.